Following are 30 T cell receptor beta chains from one sample sequenced in a study of cytomegalovirus exposure and HLA in healthy donors. The PCR made use of 60 Vbeta and 13 Jbeta primers. The assay was immunoSEQ multiplex PCR, and TCRdb's table has in-frame clones only and misses some. Among around 150,000 clones listed, around 64% were seen once. The sample comprised PBMCs. These receptors all come from a woman aged 25 to 39 in good health and CMV-seronegative.

The chain is built from TRBV5-1 and TRBJ1-5; D is uncertain. From germline, CDR1 is SGHRS and CDR2 YFSETQ. Deletions cut 0 bases from V and 5 bases from J, with 9 bases between. This CDR3 is built from 14 residues. The CDR3 DNA reads TGCGCCAGCAGCTTGGACGGCGGCGATCAGCCCCAGCATTTT. Encoded protein: CASSLDGGDQPQHF. The full variable domain, its missing parts supplied by reference TRBV5-1 and TRBJ1-5, is KAGVTQTPRYLIKTRGQQVTLSCSPISGHRSVSWYQQTPGQGLQFLFEYFSETQRNKGNFPGRFSGRQFSNSRSEMNVSTLELGDSALYLCASSLDGGDQPQHFGDGTRLSIL.

The genes are TRBV30 and TRBJ1-5; tentatively, D is TRBD1 (6 bases). With 2 bases removed from V and 2 bases from J, the gap between germline ends came to 16 bases. The CDR3 has 16 residues. Germline-derived CDR1 and CDR2 are GTSNPN and SVGIG (reference sequence). For the CDR3, the DNA is TGTGCCTGGAGTCCGCCGGGGGGGCGAGGCAATCAGCCCCAGCATTTT. Its protein is CAWSPPGGRGNQPQHF.

CDR3 region: CASSLGREYEQYF. Written as DNA, the CDR3 is TGTGCCAGCAGCTTAGGACGGGAGTACGAGCAGTACTTC. The chain employs TRBV7-9 and TRBJ2-7, with D tentatively TRBD2 (6 bases). The CDR3 sequence is 13 residues long. Looked up from germline, CDR1 is SEHNR and CDR2 is FQNEAQ (reference sequence). Deletions cut 1 base from V and 4 bases from J, with 8 bases between.

V usage is TRBV7-6 and J usage is TRBJ2-1, with TRBD2 matching 8 bases. Germline lookup yields CDR1 SGHVS and CDR2 FNYEAQ. The CDR3 length is 16 residues. V dropped 1 base and J dropped 1; count of bases not matched to a gene: 3. The CDR3 DNA follows: TGTGCCAGCAGCTTAGAGGCGGGGGGATCCTACAATGAGCAGTTCTTC. It is translated as CASSLEAGGSYNEQFF.

This rearrangement joins TRBV15 to TRBJ1-2; 9 bases fit TRBD1. V lost 2 bases to trimming and J lost 5 bases; unmatched junction nucleotides: 9. Germline values: CDR1 LNHNV, CDR2 YYDKDF (reference sequence). The CDR3 extends over 16 amino acids. In nucleotides, the CDR3 is TGTGCCACCAGCAGAACCGGGACAGGGATTTCATATGGCTACACCTTC. Translation gives CATSRTGTGISYGYTF.

This rearrangement joins TRBV30 to TRBJ1-4; possible D gene TRBD1, 6 bases. Per the germline V gene, CDR1 is GTSNPN and CDR2 is SVGIG (reference sequence). V was trimmed by 2 bases and J by 11 bases, leaving 12 bases between them. The CDR3 totals 12 residues. The CDR3, as DNA: TGTGCCTGGAGTATGCCAGGGGCTAAACTGTTTTTT. It is translated as CAWSMPGAKLFF.

The chain recombines TRBV27 with TRBJ2-7; 11 bases align to TRBD1. CDR1 MNHEY and CDR2 SMNVEV come from the germline V gene (reference sequence). The CDR3 runs 15 residues. V shed 4 bases, J shed 3 bases, and the junction held 5 bases outside the gene matches. The CDR3: CASSSGQGAGYEQYF. DNA of the CDR3: TGTGCCAGCAGTTCCGGACAGGGGGCCGGCTACGAGCAGTACTTC.

This clone showed up just once. This chain connects TRBV7-2 to TRBJ1-6, with D hard to call. V lost 2 bases and J 3 bases, leaving 8 bases between the germline ends. The germline CDR1 and CDR2 sequences are SGHTA and FQGNSA. This CDR3 region has 15 residues. The chain's CDR3 is CASSLNSFYNSPLHF. The CDR3 coding sequence is TGTGCCAGCAGCTTAAACAGTTTCTATAATTCACCCCTCCACTTT.

This clone appeared a single time. The rearrangement uses TRBV7-9 and TRBJ2-1; TRBD1 matches at 7 bases. Per the germline V gene, CDR1 is SEHNR and CDR2 is FQNEAQ (reference sequence). The V gene end was trimmed by 5 bases and the J gene end by 9 bases; junction bases not matched to a gene: 4. This CDR3 spans 12 amino acids. CDR3 residues: CASSADRVEQFF. The CDR3 DNA follows: TGTGCCAGCAGCGCCGACAGGGTTGAGCAGTTCTTC.

The chain recombines TRBV5-4 with TRBJ2-5; possibly TRBD2 for D (5 bases). The CDR3 consists of 15 residues. CDR1 and CDR2 (germline): SGHNT, YYREEE (reference sequence). Trimming took off 4 bases at V and 5 bases at J, with 18 bases between the two ends. CDR3 in DNA: TGTGCCAGCAGCGCTTCCGGGAACCCGAGCGAGACCCAGTACTTC. It is translated as CASSASGNPSETQYF. Supplemented by reference TRBV5-4 and TRBJ2-5, the full variable domain reads ETGVTQSPTHLIKTRGQQVTLRCSSQSGHNTVSWYQQALGQGPQFIFQYYREEENGRGNFPPRFSGLQFPNYSSELNVNALELDDSALYLCASSASGNPSETQYFGPGTRLLVL.

The chain couples TRBV30 to TRBJ2-1; a weak D match, TRBD2 (6 bases). Trimming pared 7 bases from V and 2 bases from J, leaving 15 bases between. This CDR3 spans 14 amino acids. Per germline, CDR1 GTSNPN and CDR2 SVGIG (reference sequence). The DNA for the CDR3 is TGTGCCTCAAACCGGGACTGGGCCTACAATGAGCAGTTCTTC. Protein: CASNRDWAYNEQFF.

The chain combines TRBV14 with TRBJ2-1, with TRBD2 identical over 7 bases. The CDR3 runs to 13 residues. Trimming took 1 base from V and 9 from J; bases not matched to a gene: 3. From germline, CDR1 is SGHDN and CDR2 FVKESK. The CDR3 DNA reads TGTGCCAGCAGCCAAGTAAGGGAGGGTGAGCAGTTCTTC. This codes for CASSQVREGEQFF.

This clone occurred once. V and J are TRBV4-3 and TRBJ1-2, with a weak D call TRBD1 (6 bases). V gave up 5 bases and J gave up 4 bases, with 11 bases separating them. Germline values: CDR1 LGHNA, CDR2 YSLEER. The CDR3 totals 13 residues. This chain's CDR3 is CASSWDTSYGYTF. The CDR3 DNA is TGCGCCAGCAGCTGGGACACCAGCTATGGCTACACCTTC.

V usage is TRBV4-2 and J usage is TRBJ1-4, with D possibly TRBD1 on 6 matching bases. CDR1 is LGHNA, CDR2 YNFKEQ, per germline. CDR3 length equals 15 residues. Trimming removed 4 bases at V and 5 bases at J, with 14 bases between. CDR3 sequence reads: CASSPQGTRNEKLFF. The CDR3 DNA is TGTGCCAGCAGCCCCCAGGGGACAAGAAATGAAAAACTGTTTTTT.

The rearrangement uses TRBV7-2 and TRBJ1-5; D ambiguous. This CDR3 has 16 residues. V was pared by 2 bases and J by 4 bases, with 15 bases between. CDR1 SGHTA and CDR2 FQGNSA come from the germline V gene. CDR3 region: CASSLFVAGTNQPQHF. The CDR3 DNA reads as TGTGCCAGCAGCTTATTTGTCGCGGGAACTAATCAGCCCCAGCATTTT. The complete variable domain, with remaining parts taken from reference TRBV7-2 and TRBJ1-5, reads GAGVSQSPSNKVTEKGKDVELRCDPISGHTALYWYRQSLGQGLEFLIYFQGNSAPDKSGLPSDRFSAERTGGSVSTLTIQRTQQEDSAVYLCASSLFVAGTNQPQHFGDGTRLSIL.

This clone was observed at least ten times. The chain carries TRBV25-1 and TRBJ1-1, with a tentative D call TRBD1 (5 bases). Germline-derived CDR1 and CDR2 are MGHDK and SYGVNS. The CDR3 is 12 amino acids. V lost 5 bases and J 1 base, leaving 5 bases between the germline ends. DNA for the CDR3: TGTGCCAGCAGTACAGGGAACACTGAAGCTTTCTTT. Residues: CASSTGNTEAFF.

The V and J genes are TRBV7-8 and TRBJ1-1, with D unresolved. The V gene lost 2 bases and the J gene lost 1 base, with 8 bases spanning the gap. Germline CDR1 reads SGHVS; CDR2 reads FQNEAQ. There are 14 residues in the CDR3. This CDR3 reads CASSLYAQNTEAFF. In nucleotides, the CDR3 is TGTGCCAGCAGCTTATATGCGCAGAACACTGAAGCTTTCTTT.

This chain uses TRBV7-8 with TRBJ2-5; D not resolved. Trimming removed 1 base at V and 13 bases at J, with 13 bases between. The CDR3 runs to 12 residues. Germline V gene data show CDR1 as SGHVS and CDR2 as FQNEAQ. As DNA, the CDR3 is TGTGCCAGCAGCTTAGAAAAGAGTCCTCCGTACTTC. Translated: CASSLEKSPPYF.

The chain links TRBV6-6 to TRBJ2-7, with D possibly TRBD2 on 5 matching bases. CDR1 and CDR2 (germline): MNHNY, SVGAGI (reference sequence). V was shortened by 2 bases and J by 3 bases, with 8 bases between the two germline ends. This CDR3 contains 13 residues. The CDR3 sequence: CASSYEGIYEQYF. CDR3 DNA: TGTGCCAGCAGTTACGAGGGAATCTACGAGCAGTACTTC.

In its sample, this clone was seen a few times. The chain joins TRBV19 to TRBJ1-2; TRBD1 matches 7 bases. Unmatched junction bases numbered 12, after V lost 7 bases and J lost 4 bases. CDR1 is LNHDA, CDR2 SQIVND, per germline (reference sequence). This CDR3 has 15 amino acids. CDR3: CASIREGTVSYGYTF. In DNA, the CDR3 is TGTGCCAGTATACGAGAAGGGACAGTATCCTATGGCTACACCTTC.

The V gene is TRBV6-1, the J gene TRBJ1-4; TRBD1 aligns across 7 bases. With V trimmed by 7 bases and J by 7 bases, 9 bases remained unmatched. The CDR3 loop spans 14 amino acids. Germline V gene sequence: CDR1 MNHNS, CDR2 SASEGT. Here the CDR3 DNA reads TGTGCCAGCAATGAGGAGGGGGCGAGTGAAAAACTGTTTTTT. This encodes CASNEEGASEKLFF.

The chain links TRBV27 to TRBJ2-1, with D perhaps TRBD2 (6 bases). The CDR3 is made up of 16 amino acids. V lost 3 bases, J lost 7 bases, and 19 bases lay in between. Germline V CDR1 and CDR2: MNHEY, SMNVEV (reference sequence). The CDR3 nucleotides read TGTGCCAGCAGTTTCCCGCGGCCGGGAGTGCTAAATGAGCAGTTCTTC. It translates to CASSFPRPGVLNEQFF.

The chain has TRBV2 and TRBJ2-5, with D perhaps matching TRBD1 (6 bases). Trimming shortened V by 5 bases and J by 4 bases, and 8 bases separated the two germline ends. Germline V CDR1 and CDR2: SNHLY, FYNNEI. The CDR3 contains 12 residues. DNA of the CDR3: TGTGCCAGCAGTATAGGGGGAGAGACCCAGTACTTC. It encodes CASSIGGETQYF.

CDR3 amino acids: CASSTELAGAETQYF. In DNA form, the CDR3 reads TGTGCCAGCAGTACCGAACTAGCGGGAGCAGAGACCCAGTACTTC. The chain has TRBV6-1 and TRBJ2-5; TRBD2 agrees at 11 bases. The germline CDR1 and CDR2 sequences are MNHNS and SASEGT. Germline trimming cut 5 bases from V and 4 bases from J; bases unmatched to any gene: 6. The CDR3 covers 15 residues.

This chain joins TRBV2 and TRBJ1-2, with 7 positions matching TRBD1. V dropped 6 bases and J dropped 7; count of bases not matched to a gene: 5. This CDR3 contains 12 residues. Germline V lookup: CDR1 SNHLY, CDR2 FYNNEI. The DNA of the CDR3 is TGTGCCAGCAGAGGGACAGTTGGTGGCTACACCTTC. Protein: CASRGTVGGYTF.

The chain couples TRBV28 to TRBJ2-5; D is unresolved. This CDR3 contains 14 residues. Germline V gene data show CDR1 as MDHEN and CDR2 as SYDVKM. V was pared by 3 bases and J by 2 bases, with 10 bases between. In DNA, the CDR3 is TGTGCCAGCAGTTTCCCCCAGCGTCAAGAGACCCAGTACTTC. It specifies CASSFPQRQETQYF.

CDR3 DNA: TGTGCCAGCAGCCATGCAGCCGGGACAGGGAAGGGCGAGCAGTACTTC. Residues: CASSHAAGTGKGEQYF. The rearrangement links TRBV4-2 to TRBJ2-7; the match to TRBD1 covers 9 bases. This CDR3 is built from 16 residues. Per germline, CDR1 LGHNA and CDR2 YNFKEQ. Unmatched junction bases numbered 12, after V lost 3 bases and J lost 6 bases.

The CDR3 is CASSYSRAANTEAFF. The DNA for the CDR3 is TGTGCCAGCAGTTACTCGAGGGCAGCGAACACTGAAGCTTTCTTT. J is TRBJ1-1 and V is TRBV6-6; D remains unclear. The CDR3 has 15 amino acids. CDR1 is MNHNY, CDR2 SVGAGI, per germline (reference sequence). V gave up 0 bases and J gave up 1 base, with 9 bases separating them.

The chain has TRBV5-4 and TRBJ1-2, with 10 bases aligning to TRBD1. V dropped 0 bases and J dropped 4; count of bases not matched to a gene: 6. CDR3 length: 16 amino acids. The germline gives CDR1 SGHNT, CDR2 YYREEE (reference sequence). Here the CDR3 reads CASSLGGTGDFYGYTF. CDR3 DNA: TGTGCCAGCAGCTTGGGTGGGACAGGGGACTTCTATGGCTACACCTTC. The entire variable domain, with the rest obtained from reference TRBV5-4 and TRBJ1-2, is as follows: ETGVTQSPTHLIKTRGQQVTLRCSSQSGHNTVSWYQQALGQGPQFIFQYYREEENGRGNFPPRFSGLQFPNYSSELNVNALELDDSALYLCASSLGGTGDFYGYTFGSGTRLTVV.

CDR3 nucleotides: TGTGCCAGCACCCAGCAAGAGACCCAGTACTTC. Translated, it gives CASTQQETQYF. This chain joins TRBV6-1 and TRBJ2-5; D gene unclear. V lost 7 bases and J 2 bases, leaving 5 bases between the germline ends. This CDR3 has 11 residues. Germline V gene lookup returns CDR1 MNHNS and CDR2 SASEGT.